The T cell receptor beta chain described here comes from a study of blood T cell repertoires in COVID-19. As for the study in general: Acute-phase and convalescent COVID-19 samples originated in the United States, Italy and Spain.

As handled by the study authors: Reference gene primer amplification gave estimated nucleated cell counts. Clones were sequenced by immunoSEQ multiplex PCR, and TCRdb holds only the in-frame ones, with some missing. The DNA was the basis for D and trimming; V, J and clone size are from that table. The sample yields fewer than 200,000 clones, 65% to 90% seen once. The germline CDR1 and CDR2 sequences are MNHEY and SVGEGT. Trimming cost V 6 bases and J 7 bases; bases outside gene matches: 13. The CDR3 sequence is 16 residues long. The chain links TRBV6-2 or TRBV6-3 to TRBJ2-7; 12 bases are a match to TRBD2. The sequence derives from a human donor in a cohort sampled during active COVID-19. Sequences were obtained from peripheral blood. The CDR3 DNA reads TGTGCCAGCAGCCCGTTTATTGGACTAGCGGGACGTGAGCAGTACTTC. It translates to CASSPFIGLAGREQYF.